These 10 T cell receptor beta chains originate from one sample sequenced in a study of cytomegalovirus exposure and HLA in healthy donors. The study ran its PCR with 60 Vbeta and 13 Jbeta primers. Profiling relied on immunoSEQ multiplex PCR, and the TCRdb table lists in-frame clones only, not all of them. The ten most abundant clones cover about 0.9% of a sample with around 190,000 clones. The sequenced sample was PBMCs. The source is a woman aged 25-40 years in good health and CMV-seropositive.

V gene TRBV9 combines with J gene TRBJ2-1; TRBD2 matches 10 bases. V trimming: 3 bases; J trimming: 5 bases; junction bases outside the gene matches: 2. This CDR3 has 14 amino acids. CDR1 is SGDLS, CDR2 YYNGEE, per germline. CDR3 DNA sequence: TGTGCCAGCAGCGCCGGACTAGCGGACAATGAGCAGTTCTTC. Encoded protein: CASSAGLADNEQFF.

This chain links TRBV6-1 with TRBJ2-7, with 9 nucleotides matching TRBD1. With V trimmed by 8 bases and J by 5 bases, 7 bases remained unmatched. The V gene's germline CDR1 is MNHNS and CDR2 SASEGT. The CDR3 has 13 amino acids. CDR3 sequence: CASVTQGAHEQYF. The CDR3 region has the DNA TGTGCCAGCGTTACACAGGGGGCCCACGAGCAGTACTTC.

The CDR3 DNA reads TGTGCCAGCAGTGAAGGTAGCGGGGGGGCTAGGGAGCAGTTCTTC. Its translation is CASSEGSGGAREQFF. The chain recombines TRBV6-1 with TRBJ2-1; TRBD2 aligns across 11 bases. V trimming: 1 base; J trimming: 10 bases; junction bases outside the gene matches: 6. From germline, CDR1 is MNHNS and CDR2 SASEGT. The CDR3 is 15 residues long.

The J gene is TRBJ2-1, the V gene TRBV2, with D unresolved. The CDR3 sequence is 13 residues long. V gave up 7 bases and J gave up 5 bases, with 12 bases separating them. CDR1 is SNHLY and CDR2 is FYNNEI in the germline V gene. Here the CDR3 reads CASIGQYHNEQFF. For the CDR3, the DNA is TGTGCCAGCATTGGGCAGTACCACAATGAGCAGTTCTTC.

The J gene is TRBJ1-5, the V gene TRBV4-1; 7 bases align to TRBD1. Per the germline V gene, CDR1 is MGHRA and CDR2 is YSYEKL. There are 16 residues in the CDR3. Trimming cost V 1 base and J 1 base; bases outside gene matches: 4. This CDR3 is CASSQASGGSNQPQHF. DNA of the CDR3: TGCGCCAGCAGCCAAGCGTCAGGGGGAAGCAATCAGCCCCAGCATTTT.

This chain connects TRBV6-5 to TRBJ2-7; 10 nucleotides match TRBD1. There are 16 residues in the CDR3. V shed 4 bases and J 0 bases; nucleotides not matched to a gene: 6. Germline CDR1 MNHEY, CDR2 SVGAGI. CDR3 region: CASSSAGTGASYEQYF. The CDR3 nucleotides read TGTGCCAGCAGTTCCGCCGGGACAGGGGCCTCCTACGAGCAGTACTTC.

The chain carries TRBV6-5 and TRBJ1-1; the D is unclear. The CDR3 consists of 13 residues. Trimming took off 6 bases at V and 7 bases at J, with 15 bases between the two ends. CDR1 and CDR2 from the germline V gene are MNHEY and SVGAGI. CDR3 sequence (DNA): TGTGCCAGCAGCCACCCGGGGAGGGATGAAGCTTTCTTT. Its translation: CASSHPGRDEAFF.

The rearrangement uses TRBV7-2 and TRBJ2-1, with D tentatively TRBD2 (5 bases). V lost 5 bases to trimming and J lost 9 bases, with 11 bases between them. This CDR3 has 12 residues. Germline V gene lookup returns CDR1 SGHTA and CDR2 FQGNSA. The CDR3 spells CASSLSTIEQFF. Written as DNA, the CDR3 is TGTGCCAGCAGCCTGTCGACTATTGAGCAGTTCTTC. Based on the CDR3 plus reference TRBV7-2 and TRBJ2-1, the full variable domain is GAGVSQSPSNKVTEKGKDVELRCDPISGHTALYWYRQSLGQGLEFLIYFQGNSAPDKSGLPSDRFSAERTGGSVSTLTIQRTQQEDSAVYLCASSLSTIEQFFGPGTRLTVL.

This chain joins TRBV7-2 and TRBJ2-1; possibly TRBD2 for D (5 bases). The V end lost 5 bases, the J end lost 7 bases, and 15 bases lay between the germline ends. The CDR3 is made up of 14 amino acids. Germline V CDR1 and CDR2: SGHTA, FQGNSA. In nucleotides, the CDR3 is TGTGCCAGCAGCCCCCCCGGGATAAGGAATGAGCAGTTCTTC. It codes for CASSPPGIRNEQFF.

The V gene is TRBV7-2, the J gene TRBJ2-5; D is undetermined. TRBJ2-7 explains the end of the DNA better; the J call may be wrong. Per the germline V gene, CDR1 is SGHTA and CDR2 is FQGNSA. This CDR3 comprises 15 residues. The CDR3 DNA reads as TGTGCCAGCAGCTTAGATTCTGGGCGAGCCTACGAGCAGTACTTC. Amino acids: CASSLDSGRAYEQYF.